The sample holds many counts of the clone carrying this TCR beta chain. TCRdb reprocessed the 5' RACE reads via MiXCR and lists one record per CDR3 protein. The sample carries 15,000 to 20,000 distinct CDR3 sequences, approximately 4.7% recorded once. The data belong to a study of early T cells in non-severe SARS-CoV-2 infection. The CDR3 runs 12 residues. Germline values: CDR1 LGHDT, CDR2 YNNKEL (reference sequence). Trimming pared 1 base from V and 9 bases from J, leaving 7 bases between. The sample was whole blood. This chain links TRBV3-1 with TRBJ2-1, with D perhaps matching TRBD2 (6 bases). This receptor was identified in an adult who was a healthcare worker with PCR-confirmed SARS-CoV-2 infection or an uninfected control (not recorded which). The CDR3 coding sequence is TGTGCCAGCAGCCAAGGGCGGGGTGAGCAGTTCTTC. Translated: CASSQGRGEQFF.